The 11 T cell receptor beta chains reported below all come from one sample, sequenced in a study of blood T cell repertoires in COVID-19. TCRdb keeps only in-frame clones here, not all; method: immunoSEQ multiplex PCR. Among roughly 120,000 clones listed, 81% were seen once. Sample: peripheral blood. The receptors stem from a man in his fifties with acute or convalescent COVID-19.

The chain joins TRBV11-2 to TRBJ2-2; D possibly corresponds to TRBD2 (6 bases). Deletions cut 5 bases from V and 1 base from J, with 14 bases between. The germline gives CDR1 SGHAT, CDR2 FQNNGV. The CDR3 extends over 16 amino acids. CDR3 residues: CASSPVAGLNTGELFF. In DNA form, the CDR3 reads TGTGCCAGCAGCCCTGTCGCGGGGCTGAACACCGGGGAGCTGTTTTTT.

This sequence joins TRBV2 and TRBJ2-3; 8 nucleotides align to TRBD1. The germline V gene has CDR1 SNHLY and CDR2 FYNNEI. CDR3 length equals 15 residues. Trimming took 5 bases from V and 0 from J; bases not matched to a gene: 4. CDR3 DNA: TGTGCCAGCAGTCCCGGACAGGGTAGCACAGATACGCAGTATTTT. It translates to CASSPGQGSTDTQYF.

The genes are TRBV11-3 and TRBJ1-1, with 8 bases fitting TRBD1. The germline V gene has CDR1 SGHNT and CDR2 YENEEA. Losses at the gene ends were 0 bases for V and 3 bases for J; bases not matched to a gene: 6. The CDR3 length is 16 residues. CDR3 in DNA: TGTGCCAGCAGCTTAGAGGGATTGGACAGGGACACTGAAGCTTTCTTT. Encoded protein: CASSLEGLDRDTEAFF.

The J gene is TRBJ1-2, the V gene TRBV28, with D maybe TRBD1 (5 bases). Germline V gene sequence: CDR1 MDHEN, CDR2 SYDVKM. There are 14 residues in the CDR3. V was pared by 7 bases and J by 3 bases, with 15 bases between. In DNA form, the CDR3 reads TGTGCCAGCACCCCAAGCGGGGCTCACTATGGCTACACCTTC. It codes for CASTPSGAHYGYTF.

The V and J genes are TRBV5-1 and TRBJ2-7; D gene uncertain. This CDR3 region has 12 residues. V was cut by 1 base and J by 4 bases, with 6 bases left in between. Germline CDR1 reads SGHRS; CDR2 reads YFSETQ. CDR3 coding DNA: TGCGCCAGCAGCTTGAACAGTTACGAGCAGTACTTC. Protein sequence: CASSLNSYEQYF.

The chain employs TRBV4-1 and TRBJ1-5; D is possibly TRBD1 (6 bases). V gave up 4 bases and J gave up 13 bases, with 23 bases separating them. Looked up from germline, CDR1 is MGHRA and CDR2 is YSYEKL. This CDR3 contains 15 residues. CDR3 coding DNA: TGCGCCAGCAGCCTCCAGACAGGTTCGGGAGGCCGGCAGCATTTT. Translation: CASSLQTGSGGRQHF.

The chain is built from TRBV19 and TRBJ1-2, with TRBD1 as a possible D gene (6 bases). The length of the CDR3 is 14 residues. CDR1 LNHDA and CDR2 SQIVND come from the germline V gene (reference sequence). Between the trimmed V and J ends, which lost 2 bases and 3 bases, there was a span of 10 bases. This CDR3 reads CASSIHRDHYGYTF. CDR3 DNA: TGTGCCAGTAGTATACACAGGGATCACTATGGCTACACCTTC.

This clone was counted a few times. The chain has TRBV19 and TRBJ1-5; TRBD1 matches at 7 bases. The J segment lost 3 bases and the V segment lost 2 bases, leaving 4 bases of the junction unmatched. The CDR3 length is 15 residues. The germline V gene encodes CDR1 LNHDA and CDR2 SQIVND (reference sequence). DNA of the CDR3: TGTGCCAGTAGTATAAGACAGGGTTTCAATCAGCCCCAGCATTTT. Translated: CASSIRQGFNQPQHF.

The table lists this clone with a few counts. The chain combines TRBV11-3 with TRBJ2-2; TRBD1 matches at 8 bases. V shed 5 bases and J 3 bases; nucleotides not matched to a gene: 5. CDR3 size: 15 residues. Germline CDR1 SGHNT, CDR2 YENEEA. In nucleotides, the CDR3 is TGTGCCAGCAGCGGAAACAGGGGGGACACCGGGGAGCTGTTTTTT. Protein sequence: CASSGNRGDTGELFF.

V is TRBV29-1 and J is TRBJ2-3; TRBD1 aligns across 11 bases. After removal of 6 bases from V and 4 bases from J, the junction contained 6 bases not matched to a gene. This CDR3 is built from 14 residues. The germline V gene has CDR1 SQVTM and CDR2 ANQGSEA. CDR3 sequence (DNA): TGCAGCGTCCGGGACAGGGGGATCGCAGATACGCAGTATTTT. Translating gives CSVRDRGIADTQYF.

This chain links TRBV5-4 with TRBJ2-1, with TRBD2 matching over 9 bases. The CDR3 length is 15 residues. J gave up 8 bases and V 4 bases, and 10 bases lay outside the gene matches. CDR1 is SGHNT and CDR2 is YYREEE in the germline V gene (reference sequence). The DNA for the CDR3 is TGTGCCAGCAGCCAGCGGCGGGGGGGCTTGGATGAGCAGTTCTTC. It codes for CASSQRRGGLDEQFF.